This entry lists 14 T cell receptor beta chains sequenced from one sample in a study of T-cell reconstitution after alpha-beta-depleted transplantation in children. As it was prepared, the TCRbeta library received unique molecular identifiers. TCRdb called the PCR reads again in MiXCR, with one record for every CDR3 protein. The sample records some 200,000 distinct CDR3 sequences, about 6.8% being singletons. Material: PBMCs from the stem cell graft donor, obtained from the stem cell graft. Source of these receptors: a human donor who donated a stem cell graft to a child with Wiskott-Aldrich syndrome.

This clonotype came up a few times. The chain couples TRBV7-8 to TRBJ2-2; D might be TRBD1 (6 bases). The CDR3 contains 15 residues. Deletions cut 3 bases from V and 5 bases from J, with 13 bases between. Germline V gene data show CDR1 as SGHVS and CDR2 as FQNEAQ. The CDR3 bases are TGTGCCAGCAGCTTCGTGAGGGGGTCGACCGGGGAGCTGTTTTTT. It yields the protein CASSFVRGSTGELFF.

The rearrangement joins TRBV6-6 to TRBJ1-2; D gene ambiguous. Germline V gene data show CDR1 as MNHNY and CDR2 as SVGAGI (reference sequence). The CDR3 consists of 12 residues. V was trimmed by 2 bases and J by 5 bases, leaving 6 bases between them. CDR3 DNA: TGTGCCAGCAGTTACCCAGAGTATGGCTACACCTTC. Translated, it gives CASSYPEYGYTF.

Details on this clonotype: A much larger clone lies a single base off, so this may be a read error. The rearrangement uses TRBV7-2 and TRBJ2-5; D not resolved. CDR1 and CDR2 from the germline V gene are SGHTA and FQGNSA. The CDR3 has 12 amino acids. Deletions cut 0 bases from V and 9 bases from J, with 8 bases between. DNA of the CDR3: TGTGCCAGCAGCTTAGCTACGGCTGCCCAGTACTTC. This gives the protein CASSLATAAQYF. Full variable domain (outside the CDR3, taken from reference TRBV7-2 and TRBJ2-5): GAGVSQSPSNKVTEKGKDVELRCDPISGHTALYWYRQSLGQGLEFLIYFQGNSAPDKSGLPSDRFSAERTGGSVSTLTIQRTQQEDSAVYLCASSLATAAQYFGPGTRLLVL.

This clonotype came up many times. The CDR3 DNA is TGTGCCAGCAGCCCCCAGGGGGCCGCCTACAATGAGCAGTTCTTC. This gives the protein CASSPQGAAYNEQFF. The rearrangement uses TRBV12-3 or TRBV12-4 and TRBJ2-1, with TRBD1 matching over 8 bases. CDR3 length: 15 residues. Germline trimming cut 6 bases from V and 2 bases from J; bases unmatched to any gene: 6.

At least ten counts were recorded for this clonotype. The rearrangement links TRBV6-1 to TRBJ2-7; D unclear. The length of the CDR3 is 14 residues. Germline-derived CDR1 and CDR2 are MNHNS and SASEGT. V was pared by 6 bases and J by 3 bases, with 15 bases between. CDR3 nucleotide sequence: TGTGCCAGCAGGACGTCCCGCACCGGCTACGAGCAGTACTTC. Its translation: CASRTSRTGYEQYF.

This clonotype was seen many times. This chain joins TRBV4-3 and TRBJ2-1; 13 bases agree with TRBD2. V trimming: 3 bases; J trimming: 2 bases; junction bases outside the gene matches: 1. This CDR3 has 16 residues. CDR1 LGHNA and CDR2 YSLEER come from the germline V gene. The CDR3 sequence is CASSHGLAGAYNEQFF. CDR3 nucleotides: TGCGCCAGCAGCCATGGACTAGCGGGAGCCTACAATGAGCAGTTCTTC.

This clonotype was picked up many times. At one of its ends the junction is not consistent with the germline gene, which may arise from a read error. The CDR3: CRVGGSNTEAFF. The CDR3 region has the DNA TGTCGAGTGGGGGGCTCGAACACTGAAGCTTTCTTT. The chain is built from TRBV20-1 and TRBJ1-1; maybe TRBD1 (6 bases). Germline V gene data show CDR1 as DFQATT and CDR2 as SNEGSKA (reference sequence). CDR3 length equals 12 residues.

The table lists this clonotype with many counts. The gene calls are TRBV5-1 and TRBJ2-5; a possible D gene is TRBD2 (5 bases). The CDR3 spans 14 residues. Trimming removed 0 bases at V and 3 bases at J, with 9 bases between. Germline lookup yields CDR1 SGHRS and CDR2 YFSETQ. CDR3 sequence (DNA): TGCGCCAGCAGCTTGGGGGAGCCAGAAGAGACCCAGTACTTC. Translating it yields CASSLGEPEETQYF. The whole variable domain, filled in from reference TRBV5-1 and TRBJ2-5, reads KAGVTQTPRYLIKTRGQQVTLSCSPISGHRSVSWYQQTPGQGLQFLFEYFSETQRNKGNFPGRFSGRQFSNSRSEMNVSTLELGDSALYLCASSLGEPEETQYFGPGTRLLVL.

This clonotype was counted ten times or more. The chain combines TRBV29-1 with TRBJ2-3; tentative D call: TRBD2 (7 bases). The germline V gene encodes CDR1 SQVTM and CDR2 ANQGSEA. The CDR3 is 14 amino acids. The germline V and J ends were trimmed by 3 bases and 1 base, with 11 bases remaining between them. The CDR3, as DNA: TGCAGCGTTGAGCGGGGGCTTGGCACAGATACGCAGTATTTT. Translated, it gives CSVERGLGTDTQYF.

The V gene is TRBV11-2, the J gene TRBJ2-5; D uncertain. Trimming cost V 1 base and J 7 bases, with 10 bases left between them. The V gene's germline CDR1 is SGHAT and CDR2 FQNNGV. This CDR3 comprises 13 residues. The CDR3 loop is CASSLVVAATQYF. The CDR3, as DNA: TGTGCCAGCAGCTTAGTGGTCGCGGCGACCCAGTACTTC.

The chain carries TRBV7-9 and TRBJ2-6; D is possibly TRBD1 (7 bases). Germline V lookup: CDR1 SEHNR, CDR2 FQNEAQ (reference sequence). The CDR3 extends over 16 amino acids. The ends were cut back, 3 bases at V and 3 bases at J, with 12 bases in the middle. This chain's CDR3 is CASSLPGGYGANVLTF. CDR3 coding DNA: TGTGCCAGCAGCTTGCCAGGGGGGTATGGGGCCAACGTCCTGACTTTC.

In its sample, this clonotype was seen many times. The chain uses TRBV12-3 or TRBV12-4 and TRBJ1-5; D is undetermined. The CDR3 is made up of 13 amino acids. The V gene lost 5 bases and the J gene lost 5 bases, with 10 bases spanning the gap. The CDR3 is CASSPSRYQPQHF. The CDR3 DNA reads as TGTGCCAGCAGTCCCTCCCGTTATCAGCCCCAGCATTTT.

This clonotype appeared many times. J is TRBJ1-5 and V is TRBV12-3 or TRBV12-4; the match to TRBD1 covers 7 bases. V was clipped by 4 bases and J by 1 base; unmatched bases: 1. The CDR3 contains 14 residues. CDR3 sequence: CASSSTGSNQPQHF. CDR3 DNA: TGTGCCAGCAGTTCGACAGGGAGCAATCAGCCCCAGCATTTT.

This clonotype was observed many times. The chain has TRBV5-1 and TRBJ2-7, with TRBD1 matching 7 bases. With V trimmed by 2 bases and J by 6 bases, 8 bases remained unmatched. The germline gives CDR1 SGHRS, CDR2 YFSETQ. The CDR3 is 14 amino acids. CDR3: CASSFRTGQGEQYF. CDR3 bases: TGCGCCAGCAGCTTCCGGACAGGCCAGGGCGAGCAGTACTTC.